This entry concerns a single T cell receptor beta chain. The table came from immunoSEQ multiplex PCR; TCRdb's copy has only in-frame clones and leaves some out. The sample contains 170,000 or so clones, 85% to 90% of which appear only once. This sample stems from a study of blood T cell repertoires in COVID-19. Study as a whole: The cDNA or gDNA used as material had been derived from T cells, B-cell-depleted T cells, or PBMCs.

Per the germline V gene, CDR1 is SGHDT and CDR2 is YYEEEE. CDR3 size: 11 residues. Trimming removed 4 bases at V and 8 bases at J, with 7 bases between. The origin of this receptor is a woman aged 18-29 years who had recovered from COVID-19. Sequencing was done on a sample of peripheral blood. The chain combines TRBV5-6 with TRBJ2-4, with D tentatively TRBD2 (5 bases). CDR3 residues: CASSQRDIQYF. In DNA, the CDR3 is TGTGCCAGCAGCCAGAGGGACATTCAGTACTTC.